This T cell receptor beta chain is from a study of cytomegalovirus exposure and HLA in healthy donors. The CDR3 is 12 residues long. Per germline, CDR1 LNHDA and CDR2 SQIVND (reference sequence). V shed 3 bases and J shed 5 bases, with 7 bases lying between them. Each donor's status was that of a healthy bone marrow donor. With regard to this clone: Its cognate antigen is unknown.

Study-wide findings and caveats: On later analysis, the bulk of CMV-associated TCR beta chains appeared to be HLA-restricted.

It was with 60 Vbeta and 13 Jbeta primers that the PCR ran. Assay: immunoSEQ multiplex PCR; the TCRdb copy retains only in-frame clones and omits some. The sample carries more than 100,000 clones, approximately 75% recorded once. The sequencing sample was made of PBMCs. This TCR derives from a male donor in good health and CMV-seronegative. The V and J genes are TRBV19 and TRBJ2-5, with D maybe TRBD2 (5 bases). In DNA, the CDR3 is TGTGCCAGTAGTATGTGGAGGGAGACCCAGTACTTC. It specifies CASSMWRETQYF.